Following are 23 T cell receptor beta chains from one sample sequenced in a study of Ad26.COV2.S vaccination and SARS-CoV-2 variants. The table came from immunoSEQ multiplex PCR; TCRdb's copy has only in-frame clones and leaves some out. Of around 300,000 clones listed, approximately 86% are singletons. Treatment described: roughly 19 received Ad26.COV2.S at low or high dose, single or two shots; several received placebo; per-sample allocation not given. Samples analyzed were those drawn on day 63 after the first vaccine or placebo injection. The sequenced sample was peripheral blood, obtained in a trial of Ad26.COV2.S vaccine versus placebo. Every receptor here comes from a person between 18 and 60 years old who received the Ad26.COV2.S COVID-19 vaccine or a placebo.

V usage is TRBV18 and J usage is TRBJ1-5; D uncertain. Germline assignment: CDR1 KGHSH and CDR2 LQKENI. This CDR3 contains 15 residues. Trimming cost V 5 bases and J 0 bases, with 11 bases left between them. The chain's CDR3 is CASSSPGGSNQPQHF. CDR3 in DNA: TGTGCCAGCTCATCCCCGGGTGGTAGCAATCAGCCCCAGCATTTT.

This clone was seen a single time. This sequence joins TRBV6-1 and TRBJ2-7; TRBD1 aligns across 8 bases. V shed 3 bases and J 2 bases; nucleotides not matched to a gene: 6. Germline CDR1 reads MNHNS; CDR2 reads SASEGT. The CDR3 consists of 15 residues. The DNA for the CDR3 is TGTGCCAGCAGTGACGGGACAGGTCTTCCCTACGAGCAGTACTTC. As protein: CASSDGTGLPYEQYF.

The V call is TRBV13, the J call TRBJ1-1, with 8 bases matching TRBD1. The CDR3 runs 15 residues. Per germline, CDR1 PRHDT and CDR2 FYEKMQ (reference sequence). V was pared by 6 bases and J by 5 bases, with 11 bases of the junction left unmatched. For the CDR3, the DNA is TGTGCCAGCAGAGGTCGACAGGGGTTACTGACTGAAGCTTTCTTT. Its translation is CASRGRQGLLTEAFF. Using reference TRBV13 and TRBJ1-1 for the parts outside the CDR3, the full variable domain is AAGVIQSPRHLIKEKRETATLKCYPIPRHDTVYWYQQGPGQDPQFLISFYEKMQSDKGSIPDRFSAQQFSDYHSELNMSSLELGDSALYFCASRGRQGLLTEAFFGQGTRLTVV.

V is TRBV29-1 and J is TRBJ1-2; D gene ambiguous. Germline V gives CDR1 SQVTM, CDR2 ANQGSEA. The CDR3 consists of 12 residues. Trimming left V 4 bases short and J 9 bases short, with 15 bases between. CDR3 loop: CSVGEVRSSYTF. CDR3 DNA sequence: TGCAGCGTTGGCGAGGTCAGGTCGAGCTACACCTTC.

The CDR3 is CASSPAGTGSLGELFF. Here the CDR3 DNA reads TGTGCCAGCAGCCCGGCCGGGACAGGGTCTTTAGGGGAGCTGTTTTTT. The rearrangement joins TRBV7-7 to TRBJ2-2; TRBD1 matches 9 bases. Germline loops: CDR1 SSHAT, CDR2 FNYEAQ (reference sequence). The CDR3 length is 16 residues. Trimming removed 5 bases from V and 8 bases from J; junction bases left unmatched: 12.

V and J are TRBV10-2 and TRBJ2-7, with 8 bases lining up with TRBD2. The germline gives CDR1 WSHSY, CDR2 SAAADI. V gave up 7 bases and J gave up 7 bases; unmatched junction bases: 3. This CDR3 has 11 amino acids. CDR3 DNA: TGCGCCAGCACCGGGGGGGTTGAGCAGTACTTC. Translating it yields CASTGGVEQYF.

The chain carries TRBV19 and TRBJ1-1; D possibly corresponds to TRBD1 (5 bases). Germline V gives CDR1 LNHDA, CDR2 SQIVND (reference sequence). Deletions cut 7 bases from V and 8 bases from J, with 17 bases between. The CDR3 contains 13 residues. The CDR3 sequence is CASMSGGPREAFF. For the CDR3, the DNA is TGTGCCAGTATGTCGGGGGGACCCCGGGAAGCTTTCTTT.

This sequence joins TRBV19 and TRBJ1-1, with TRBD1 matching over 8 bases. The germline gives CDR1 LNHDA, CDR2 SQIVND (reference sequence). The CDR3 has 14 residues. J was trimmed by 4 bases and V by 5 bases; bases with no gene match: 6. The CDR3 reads CASSEQGVFTEAFF. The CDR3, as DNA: TGTGCCAGTAGTGAACAGGGGGTATTCACTGAAGCTTTCTTT.

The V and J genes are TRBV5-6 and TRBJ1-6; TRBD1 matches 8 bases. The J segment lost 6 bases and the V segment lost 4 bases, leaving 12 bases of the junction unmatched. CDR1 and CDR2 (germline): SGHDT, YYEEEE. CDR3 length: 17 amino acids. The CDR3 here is CASSVYTGGNGNSPLHF. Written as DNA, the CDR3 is TGTGCCAGCAGCGTGTATACAGGGGGAAATGGTAATTCACCCCTCCACTTT.

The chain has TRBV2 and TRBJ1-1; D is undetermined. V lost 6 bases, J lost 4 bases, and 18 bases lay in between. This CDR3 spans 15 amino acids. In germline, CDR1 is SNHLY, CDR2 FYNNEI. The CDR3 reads CASRGGPPEGTEAFF. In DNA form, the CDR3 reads TGTGCCAGCAGGGGAGGACCACCCGAGGGCACTGAAGCTTTCTTT.

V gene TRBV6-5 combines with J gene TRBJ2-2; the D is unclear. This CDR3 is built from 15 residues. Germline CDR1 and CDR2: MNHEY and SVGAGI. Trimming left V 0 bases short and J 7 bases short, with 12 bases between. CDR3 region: CASSYSERLGGELFF. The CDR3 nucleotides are TGTGCCAGCAGTTACTCGGAGCGCCTTGGCGGGGAGCTGTTTTTT.

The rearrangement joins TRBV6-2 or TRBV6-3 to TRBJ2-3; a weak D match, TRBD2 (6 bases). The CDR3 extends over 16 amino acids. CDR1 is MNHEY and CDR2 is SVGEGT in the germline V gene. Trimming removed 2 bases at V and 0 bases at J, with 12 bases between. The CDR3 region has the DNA TGTGCCAGCAGTTACGGGAGGTCCCCTAGCACAGATACGCAGTATTTT. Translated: CASSYGRSPSTDTQYF.

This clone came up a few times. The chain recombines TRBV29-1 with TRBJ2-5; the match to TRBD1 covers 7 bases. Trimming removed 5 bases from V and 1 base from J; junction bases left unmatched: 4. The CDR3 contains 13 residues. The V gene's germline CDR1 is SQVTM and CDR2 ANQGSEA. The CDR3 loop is CSVRGQSQETQYF. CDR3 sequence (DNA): TGCAGCGTTAGGGGACAGTCCCAAGAGACCCAGTACTTC. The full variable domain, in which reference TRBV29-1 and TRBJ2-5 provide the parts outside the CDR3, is SAVISQKPSRDICQRGTSLTIQCQVDSQVTMMFWYRQQPGQSLTLIATANQGSEATYESGFVIDKFPISRPNLTFSTLTVSNMSPEDSSIYLCSVRGQSQETQYFGPGTRLLVL.

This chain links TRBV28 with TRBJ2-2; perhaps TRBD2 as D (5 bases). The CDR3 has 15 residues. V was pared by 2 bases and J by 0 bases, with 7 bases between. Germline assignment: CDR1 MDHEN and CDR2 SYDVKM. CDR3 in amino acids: CASSLVGANTGELFF. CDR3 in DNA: TGTGCCAGCAGTTTAGTGGGAGCGAACACCGGGGAGCTGTTTTTT.

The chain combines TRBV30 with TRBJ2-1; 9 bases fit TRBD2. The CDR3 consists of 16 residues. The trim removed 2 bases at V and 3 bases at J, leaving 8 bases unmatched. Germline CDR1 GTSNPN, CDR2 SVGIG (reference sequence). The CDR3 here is CAWSPFGTSSYNEQFF. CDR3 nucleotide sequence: TGTGCCTGGAGTCCTTTTGGGACTAGCAGCTACAATGAGCAGTTCTTC.

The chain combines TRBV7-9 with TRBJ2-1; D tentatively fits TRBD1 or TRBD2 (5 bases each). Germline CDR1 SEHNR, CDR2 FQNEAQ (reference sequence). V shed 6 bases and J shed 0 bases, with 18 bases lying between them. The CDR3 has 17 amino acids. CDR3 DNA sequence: TGTGCCAGCAGTCGAACTAGGGGTACCAGCTCCTACAATGAGCAGTTCTTC. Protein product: CASSRTRGTSSYNEQFF.

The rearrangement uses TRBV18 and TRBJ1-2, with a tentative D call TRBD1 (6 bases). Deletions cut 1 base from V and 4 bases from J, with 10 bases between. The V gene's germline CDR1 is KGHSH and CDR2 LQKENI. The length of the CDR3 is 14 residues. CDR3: CASSPRQGSYGYTF. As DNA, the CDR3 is TGTGCCAGCTCACCACGGCAGGGGAGCTATGGCTACACCTTC.

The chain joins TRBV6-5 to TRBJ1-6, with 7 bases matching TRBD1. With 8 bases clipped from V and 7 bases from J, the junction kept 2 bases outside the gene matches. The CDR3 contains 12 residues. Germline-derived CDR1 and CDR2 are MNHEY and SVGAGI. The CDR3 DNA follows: TGTGCCAGCGGGGACAGCAATTCACCCCTCCACTTT. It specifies CASGDSNSPLHF.

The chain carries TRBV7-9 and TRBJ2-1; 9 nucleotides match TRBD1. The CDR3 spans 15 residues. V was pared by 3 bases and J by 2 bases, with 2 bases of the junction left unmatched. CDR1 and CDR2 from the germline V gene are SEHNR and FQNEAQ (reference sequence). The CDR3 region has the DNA TGTGCCAGCAGCTTCGGGACAGGGCCCTACAATGAGCAGTTCTTC. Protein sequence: CASSFGTGPYNEQFF.

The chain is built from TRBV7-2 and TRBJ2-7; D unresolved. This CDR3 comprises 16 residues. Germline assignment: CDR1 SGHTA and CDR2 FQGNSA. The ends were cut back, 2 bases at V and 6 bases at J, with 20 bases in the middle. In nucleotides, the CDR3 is TGTGCCAGCAGCTTATACCGTATCCCAGACTCACTCGAGCAGTACTTC. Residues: CASSLYRIPDSLEQYF.

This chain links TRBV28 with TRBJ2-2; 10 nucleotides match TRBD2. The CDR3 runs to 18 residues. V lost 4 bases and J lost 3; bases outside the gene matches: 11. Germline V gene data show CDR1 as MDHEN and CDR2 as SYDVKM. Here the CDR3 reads CASSSPPTSGIDTGELFF. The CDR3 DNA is TGTGCCAGCAGTTCCCCACCAACTAGCGGGATAGACACCGGGGAGCTGTTTTTT.

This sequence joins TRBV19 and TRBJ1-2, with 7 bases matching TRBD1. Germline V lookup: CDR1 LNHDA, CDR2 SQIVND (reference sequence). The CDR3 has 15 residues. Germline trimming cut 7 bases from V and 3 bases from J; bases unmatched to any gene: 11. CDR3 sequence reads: CASTPPGGSYYGYTF. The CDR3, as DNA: TGTGCCAGTACCCCTCCAGGGGGGTCCTACTATGGCTACACCTTC.

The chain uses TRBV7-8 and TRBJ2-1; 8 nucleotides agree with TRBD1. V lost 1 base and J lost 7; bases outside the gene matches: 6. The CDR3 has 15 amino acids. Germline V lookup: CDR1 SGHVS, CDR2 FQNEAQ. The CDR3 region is CASSLGVTGVNEQFF. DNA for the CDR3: TGTGCCAGCAGCTTAGGGGTGACAGGGGTTAATGAGCAGTTCTTC.